The text below deals with one T cell receptor (beta chain). These data are taken from a study of blood T cell repertoires in COVID-19. The repertoire was sequenced with immunoSEQ multiplex PCR; TCRdb's copy has only in-frame clones and lacks some. This sample yields 110,000 to 150,000 clones, of which 88% are seen a single time; 1.5% to 2% belongs to the top ten. CDR1 and CDR2 from the germline V gene are SGDLS and YYNGEE. The CDR3 has 14 amino acids. Losses at the gene ends were 3 bases for V and 6 bases for J; bases not matched to a gene: 5. Sequencing was carried out using peripheral blood. This clonotype was obtained from a man in his 70s with acute or convalescent COVID-19. The V gene is TRBV9, the J gene TRBJ2-3; 9 nucleotides match TRBD1. The chain's CDR3 is CASSGRTGVDTQYF. CDR3 coding DNA: TGTGCCAGCAGCGGAAGGACAGGGGTCGATACGCAGTATTTT.